These 17 T cell receptor beta chains share one sample of origin, sequenced in a study of OX40 agonist ivuxolimab in advanced cancers. The assay was immunoSEQ multiplex PCR, and TCRdb's table has in-frame clones only and misses some. This sample has roughly 49,000 clones; 84% occur once, and the top ten carry about 3.1%. Specimen: CD4+ or CD8+ T cells sorted from blood, collected in a trial of the OX40 agonist ivuxolimab. The receptor set was obtained from an adult with an advanced solid tumor such as melanoma, head and neck, liver or kidney cancer.

The rearrangement links TRBV7-2 to TRBJ1-2; D might be TRBD1 (5 bases). The germline gives CDR1 SGHTA, CDR2 FQGNSA. The V end was cut by 6 bases, the J end by 4 bases, with 15 bases between. The CDR3 is 14 amino acids. CDR3 protein: CASRLGGTGYGYTF. CDR3 in DNA: TGTGCCAGCAGGCTCGGGGGGACGGGCTATGGCTACACCTTC.

The DNA for the CDR3 is TGTGCCAGTAGTATAAACACGGGACAGAAACAAGAGACCCAGTACTTC. Protein: CASSINTGQKQETQYF. V and J are TRBV19 and TRBJ2-5, with 7 bases identical to TRBD1. Germline V gene sequence: CDR1 LNHDA, CDR2 SQIVND (reference sequence). The CDR3 loop spans 16 amino acids. V lost 2 bases, J lost 2 bases, and 8 bases stayed unmatched.

The rearrangement joins TRBV19 to TRBJ1-5; D ambiguous. The V and J ends lost 1 base and 3 bases respectively, with 7 bases between them. From germline, CDR1 is LNHDA and CDR2 SQIVND (reference sequence). The length of the CDR3 is 14 residues. The CDR3 region is CASSIASVNQPQHF. In DNA form, the CDR3 reads TGTGCCAGTAGTATAGCCAGCGTCAATCAGCCCCAGCATTTT.

The chain is built from TRBV2 and TRBJ2-7; 10 positions agree with TRBD1. There are 16 residues in the CDR3. The germline gives CDR1 SNHLY, CDR2 FYNNEI. Trimming at V came to 8 bases and at J to 5 bases, leaving 15 bases not matched to a gene. The CDR3 coding sequence is TGTGCCAGCTCTGACCCATTTCGGGACAGGGGCCACGAGCAGTACTTC. Translating gives CASSDPFRDRGHEQYF.

The CDR3 coding sequence is TGTGCCAGCAGCTTGGCCTCGGGTCAGCCCCAGCATTTT. Amino acid sequence: CASSLASGQPQHF. V usage is TRBV7-8 and J usage is TRBJ1-5; D is unclear. The CDR3 totals 13 residues. Germline V CDR1 and CDR2: SGHVS, FQNEAQ. Deletions cut 3 bases from V and 6 bases from J, with 9 bases between.

This CDR3 reads CASTRLAGGREQFF. CDR3 nucleotide sequence: TGTGCCAGCACTAGACTAGCGGGGGGGCGAGAGCAGTTCTTC. The chain uses TRBV2 and TRBJ2-1; 14 bases align to TRBD2. The CDR3 is 14 amino acids. The germline V gene encodes CDR1 SNHLY and CDR2 FYNNEI. The ends lost 7 bases at V and 10 bases at J; junction bases unmatched: 6.

This rearrangement joins TRBV11-3 to TRBJ1-1; D is undetermined. From germline, CDR1 is SGHNT and CDR2 YENEEA. Trimming took 1 base from V and 0 from J, leaving 6 bases between them. This CDR3 has 14 residues. The CDR3: CASSLVVMNTEAFF. The CDR3 coding sequence is TGTGCCAGCAGCTTAGTAGTGATGAACACTGAAGCTTTCTTT.

The gene calls are TRBV9 and TRBJ2-5; 11 bases are shared with TRBD2. The CDR3 contains 16 residues. V dropped 7 bases and J dropped 1; count of bases not matched to a gene: 9. From germline, CDR1 is SGDLS and CDR2 YYNGEE. This CDR3 is CASGRPSGGFQETQYF. DNA for the CDR3: TGTGCCAGCGGCCGCCCTAGCGGGGGGTTCCAAGAGACCCAGTACTTC.

The chain is built from TRBV5-4 and TRBJ2-7; D perhaps matches TRBD1 (5 bases). Germline V lookup: CDR1 SGHNT, CDR2 YYREEE (reference sequence). Trimming stripped 4 bases from V and 0 bases from J, with 23 bases between. CDR3 length: 18 residues. The CDR3 sequence: CASSGSSATGQSSYEQYF. Here the CDR3 DNA reads TGTGCCAGCAGCGGATCATCGGCAACAGGTCAAAGCTCCTACGAGCAGTACTTC. Full variable domain (rest looked up from reference TRBV5-4 and TRBJ2-7): ETGVTQSPTHLIKTRGQQVTLRCSSQSGHNTVSWYQQALGQGPQFIFQYYREEENGRGNFPPRFSGLQFPNYSSELNVNALELDDSALYLCASSGSSATGQSSYEQYFGPGTRLTVT.

The chain is built from TRBV14 and TRBJ2-2, with D uncertain. Trimming shortened V by 0 bases and J by 3 bases, and 5 bases separated the two germline ends. Germline V lookup: CDR1 SGHDN, CDR2 FVKESK. This CDR3 has 14 amino acids. The CDR3, as DNA: TGTGCCAGCAGCCAAGATTCCGACACCGGGGAGCTGTTTTTT. Protein product: CASSQDSDTGELFF.

This rearrangement joins TRBV5-5 to TRBJ1-1, with D uncertain. The V end lost 2 bases, the J end lost 2 bases, and 19 bases lay between the germline ends. This CDR3 contains 17 residues. Germline CDR1 SGHKS, CDR2 YYEKEE (reference sequence). The CDR3 region is CASSFVNTAAPNTEAFF. In DNA form, the CDR3 reads TGTGCCAGCAGCTTTGTTAATACGGCGGCGCCAAACACTGAAGCTTTCTTT.

The V and J genes are TRBV12-5 and TRBJ2-2; a weak D match, TRBD1 (6 bases). The CDR3 extends over 16 amino acids. The V end lost 0 bases, the J end lost 4 bases, and 12 bases lay between the germline ends. Germline values: CDR1 LGHNT, CDR2 FRNRAP. CDR3 DNA: TGTGCTAGTGGTTTGGTTCACACGACAGGCACCGGGGAGCTGTTTTTT. Protein product: CASGLVHTTGTGELFF.

By its share, this clone is medium-sized. J is TRBJ2-7 and V is TRBV4-1; 7 bases fit TRBD2. The V gene's germline CDR1 is MGHRA and CDR2 YSYEKL. The ends lost 0 bases at V and 6 bases at J; junction bases unmatched: 11. The CDR3 has 16 residues. CDR3 DNA: TGCGCCAGCAGCCAAGAAGCGGGACTTGGGATAGGCGAGCAGTACTTC. Amino acids: CASSQEAGLGIGEQYF.

The chain uses TRBV6-5 and TRBJ1-4, with TRBD1 matching over 9 bases. Trimming at V came to 2 bases and at J to 8 bases, leaving 6 bases not matched to a gene. Germline assignment: CDR1 MNHEY and CDR2 SVGAGI. This CDR3 has 15 amino acids. In nucleotides, the CDR3 is TGTGCCAGCAGTTACGCCGGGACAGGGCACGAAAAACTGTTTTTT. Translating gives CASSYAGTGHEKLFF.

The V gene is TRBV7-8, the J gene TRBJ1-5; the D is unclear. This CDR3 has 13 amino acids. Germline loops: CDR1 SGHVS, CDR2 FQNEAQ. V was clipped by 6 bases and J by 6 bases, with 12 bases between them. The CDR3 protein is CASSPSGIQPQHF. The CDR3 DNA sequence: TGTGCCAGCAGTCCCTCCGGTATTCAGCCCCAGCATTTT. Looking up the rest from reference TRBV7-8 and TRBJ1-5 gives the full variable domain: GAGVSQSPRYKVAKRGQDVALRCDPISGHVSLFWYQQALGQGPEFLTYFQNEAQLDKSGLPSDRFFAERPEGSVSTLKIQRTQQEDSAVYLCASSPSGIQPQHFGDGTRLSIL.

The genes are TRBV11-3 and TRBJ1-1, with TRBD1 identical over 10 bases. V lost 3 bases and J lost 3; bases outside the gene matches: 1. The germline CDR1 and CDR2 sequences are SGHNT and YENEEA. This CDR3 has 14 amino acids. CDR3 in amino acids: CASSFGTGDTEAFF. The DNA of the CDR3 is TGTGCCAGCAGCTTCGGGACAGGGGACACTGAAGCTTTCTTT.

This clone was seen a few times. Its ends do not fully match the called genes, so a read error is possible. The gene calls are TRBV6-5 and TRBJ2-1, with TRBD2 identical over 13 bases. The CDR3 is 13 amino acids. The germline V gene has CDR1 MNHEY and CDR2 SVGAGI. CDR3 DNA: TGTGCCAGCAGTGAACTAGCGGGGGGGATCAGAATCTTC. Protein sequence: CASSELAGGIRIF.